The clone carrying this TCR beta chain was recorded only once. Profiling relied on immunoSEQ multiplex PCR, and the TCRdb table lists in-frame clones only, not all of them. The sample records more than 9,500 clones, 65% to 85% being singletons. This entry comes from a study of sequential checkpoint blockade in melanoma. Study background: First-line arms were nivolumab then ipilimumab, or the reverse, randomized 1:1.

Germline values: CDR1 MDHEN, CDR2 SYDVKM. Between the trimmed V and J ends, which lost 0 bases and 5 bases, there was a span of 8 bases. The CDR3 is 13 residues long. Treatment reported: randomized to nivolumab then ipilimumab (arm A) or the reverse (arm B). No patient had prior DNA-damaging chemotherapy. PBMC sorting kept live CD3+CD8+ cells without CD19 or CD56. The specimen comprised CD8+ T cells sorted from blood (inferred from file names), sampled from a patient given nivolumab and ipilimumab in sequence. This chain joins TRBV28 and TRBJ2-7, with D perhaps matching TRBD2 (5 bases). The clonotype was recovered from a human donor with melanoma. The CDR3 loop reads CASSLWSGNEQYF. Here the CDR3 DNA reads TGTGCCAGCAGTTTATGGTCCGGGAACGAGCAGTACTTC.